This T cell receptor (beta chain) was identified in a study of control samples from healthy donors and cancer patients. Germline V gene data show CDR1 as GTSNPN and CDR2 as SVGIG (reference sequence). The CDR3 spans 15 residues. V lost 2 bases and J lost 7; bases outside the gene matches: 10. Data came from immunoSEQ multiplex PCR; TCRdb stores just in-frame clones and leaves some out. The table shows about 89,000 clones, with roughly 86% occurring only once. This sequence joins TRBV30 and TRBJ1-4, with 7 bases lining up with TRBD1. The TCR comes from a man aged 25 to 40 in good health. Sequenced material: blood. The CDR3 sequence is CAWSPSRGALEKLFF. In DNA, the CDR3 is TGTGCCTGGAGTCCCTCCAGGGGGGCTCTTGAAAAACTGTTTTTT.